The 20 T cell receptor beta chains reported below all come from one sample, sequenced in a study of control samples from healthy donors and cancer patients. The data were produced by immunoSEQ multiplex PCR, yet TCRdb's version contains in-frame clones alone and is incomplete. The data show 150,000 to 200,000 clones, with about 91% seen just once and roughly 2% held by the top ten. The sample was blood. These receptors were obtained from a middle-aged woman in good health.

The V call is TRBV29-1, the J call TRBJ2-7; no reliable D call. Germline CDR1 and CDR2: SQVTM and ANQGSEA. The CDR3 sequence is 14 residues long. V lost 6 bases, J lost 4 bases, and 19 bases lay in between. The CDR3 coding sequence is TGCAGCGTGAGCTTTACCCCCGTAAGGTACGAGCAGTACTTC. Translation: CSVSFTPVRYEQYF.

The chain carries TRBV7-9 and TRBJ1-1; 9 bases are shared with TRBD1. This CDR3 region has 15 residues. Trimming took 4 bases from V and 3 from J; bases not matched to a gene: 6. Germline CDR1 is SEHNR and CDR2 is FQNEAQ (reference sequence). CDR3 loop: CASSSKDRGDTEAFF. The CDR3 bases are TGTGCCAGCAGCTCCAAAGACAGGGGGGACACTGAAGCTTTCTTT.

The genes are TRBV6-5 and TRBJ2-1; D might be TRBD1 (6 bases). The CDR3 is 15 amino acids. V was cut by 6 bases and J by 0 bases, with 12 bases left in between. Germline-derived CDR1 and CDR2 are MNHEY and SVGAGI. The CDR3 spells CASRKGQSSYNEQFF. CDR3 sequence (DNA): TGTGCCAGCAGGAAGGGACAATCCTCCTACAATGAGCAGTTCTTC.

This chain links TRBV29-1 with TRBJ2-5; D not certain. CDR1 and CDR2 from the germline V gene are SQVTM and ANQGSEA. The CDR3 totals 13 residues. Deletions cut 6 bases from V and 3 bases from J, with 14 bases between. CDR3 DNA: TGCAGCGTGGGTGGGCAGCTAAAAGAGACCCAGTACTTC. Its protein product is CSVGGQLKETQYF. Looking up the rest from reference TRBV29-1 and TRBJ2-5 gives the full variable domain: SAVISQKPSRDICQRGTSLTIQCQVDSQVTMMFWYRQQPGQSLTLIATANQGSEATYESGFVIDKFPISRPNLTFSTLTVSNMSPEDSSIYLCSVGGQLKETQYFGPGTRLLVL.

This chain uses TRBV10-3 with TRBJ2-2, with D possibly matching TRBD2 (5 bases). This CDR3 has 16 amino acids. Germline V lookup: CDR1 ENHRY, CDR2 SYGVKD. V lost 0 bases to trimming and J lost 5 bases, with 13 bases between them. Written as DNA, the CDR3 is TGTGCCATCAGTGAGTCGGCGCCCACGGGGACCGGGGAGCTGTTTTTT. This gives the protein CAISESAPTGTGELFF.

The rearrangement links TRBV6-6 to TRBJ2-1; a weak D match, TRBD1 (5 bases). Looked up from germline, CDR1 is MNHNY and CDR2 is SVGAGI (reference sequence). CDR3 length: 15 amino acids. V was clipped by 5 bases and J by 2 bases, with 13 bases between them. The DNA of the CDR3 is TGTGCCAGCAGTACAGGCCAAGGAGCCTACAATGAGCAGTTCTTC. This codes for CASSTGQGAYNEQFF.

The chain is built from TRBV6-5 and TRBJ1-6; the match to TRBD1 covers 7 bases. The CDR3 contains 14 residues. J gave up 8 bases and V 5 bases, and 6 bases lay outside the gene matches. CDR1 and CDR2 from the germline V gene are MNHEY and SVGAGI. This CDR3 reads CASSKQGRDSPLHF. Written as DNA, the CDR3 is TGTGCCAGCAGTAAACAGGGGAGGGATTCACCCCTCCACTTT.

The chain couples TRBV11-2 to TRBJ2-4; 7 bases align to TRBD2. V shed 11 bases and J 0 bases; nucleotides not matched to a gene: 4. Germline-derived CDR1 and CDR2 are SGHAT and FQNNGV. The CDR3 is 13 residues long. CDR3 region: CAGGDLAKNIQYF. CDR3 DNA: TGTGCCGGGGGGGATTTAGCCAAAAACATTCAGTACTTC.

V is TRBV5-4 and J is TRBJ2-2; D is possibly TRBD2 (5 bases). Germline V lookup: CDR1 SGHNT, CDR2 YYREEE (reference sequence). Trimming took off 3 bases at V and 1 base at J, with 7 bases between the two ends. The CDR3 spans 14 residues. CDR3 DNA sequence: TGTGCCAGCAGCTGGACTCAGAACACCGGGGAGCTGTTTTTT. Its protein is CASSWTQNTGELFF.

The rearrangement uses TRBV2 and TRBJ2-7, with D tentatively TRBD2 (6 bases). Germline V gives CDR1 SNHLY, CDR2 FYNNEI. The V end lost 4 bases, the J end lost 2 bases, and 12 bases lay between the germline ends. The CDR3 is made up of 14 amino acids. CDR3 protein: CASSGRDSAYEQYF. The CDR3 coding sequence is TGTGCCAGCAGTGGCCGGGACTCAGCCTACGAGCAGTACTTC.

The rearrangement joins TRBV19 to TRBJ2-7; 9 positions agree with TRBD1. CDR3 length equals 16 residues. Germline CDR1 is LNHDA and CDR2 is SQIVND (reference sequence). The J segment lost 5 bases and the V segment lost 2 bases, leaving 10 bases of the junction unmatched. The CDR3 DNA is TGTGCCAGTAGTATACTCTTCCGGGGACAGGGAGACGAGCAGTACTTC. This sequence encodes CASSILFRGQGDEQYF.

In the case of this clone: Sequence at one end of the junction differs from germline and may be a read error. The V gene is TRBV27, the J gene TRBJ2-7; 9 bases agree with TRBD1. The germline V gene has CDR1 MNHEY and CDR2 SMNVEV (reference sequence). This CDR3 is 13 amino acids long. Here the CDR3 reads CASSPVGGQGHIF. In nucleotides, the CDR3 is TGTGCCAGCAGTCCGGTGGGGGGACAGGGTCATATCTTC.

This clone was recorded once. The chain employs TRBV28 and TRBJ1-3, with a possible D match to TRBD1 (5 bases). Germline V lookup: CDR1 MDHEN, CDR2 SYDVKM. This CDR3 is 17 amino acids long. V lost 6 bases and J 0 bases, leaving 18 bases between the germline ends. Written as DNA, the CDR3 is TGTGCCAGCAGCCCCCCCGATTGGGGGTTCTCTGGAAACACCATATATTTT. Translation gives CASSPPDWGFSGNTIYF.

The chain uses TRBV28 and TRBJ1-1, with D possibly TRBD1 on 6 matching bases. With 3 bases removed from V and 8 bases from J, the gap between germline ends came to 16 bases. The CDR3 extends over 14 amino acids. The germline CDR1 and CDR2 sequences are MDHEN and SYDVKM. The CDR3 protein is CASSFPSGTGEAFF. The DNA for the CDR3 is TGTGCCAGCAGTTTCCCGTCAGGAACAGGGGAAGCTTTCTTT. The full variable domain, rest sourced from reference TRBV28 and TRBJ1-1, is DVKVTQSSRYLVKRTGEKVFLECVQDMDHENMFWYRQDPGLGLRLIYFSYDVKMKEKGDIPEGYSVSREKKERFSLILESASTNQTSMYLCASSFPSGTGEAFFGQGTRLTVV.

This clone was detected only once. V usage is TRBV27 and J usage is TRBJ1-1; D gene ambiguous. This CDR3 has 15 residues. Germline assignment: CDR1 MNHEY and CDR2 SMNVEV (reference sequence). Trimming took 6 bases from V and 0 from J, leaving 14 bases between them. CDR3 protein: CASSTSNPMNTEAFF. CDR3 bases: TGTGCCAGCAGCACCTCGAACCCTATGAACACTGAAGCTTTCTTT.

This clone was seen only once. CDR3 in DNA: TGCGCCAGCAGCCAAGATCTAAGACCTAACACTGAAGCTTTCTTT. This gives the protein CASSQDLRPNTEAFF. The gene calls are TRBV4-1 and TRBJ1-1; no clear D. The CDR3 consists of 15 residues. V was cut by 0 bases and J by 2 bases, with 10 bases left in between. Looked up from germline, CDR1 is MGHRA and CDR2 is YSYEKL.

The chain links TRBV7-9 to TRBJ1-2; the D is unclear. The CDR3 has 15 amino acids. The V and J ends lost 0 bases and 8 bases respectively, with 16 bases between them. Germline CDR1 SEHNR, CDR2 FQNEAQ (reference sequence). The CDR3 spells CASSLASSQASGYTF. The DNA of the CDR3 is TGTGCCAGCAGCTTAGCGAGCTCGCAGGCTTCGGGCTACACCTTC.

The chain couples TRBV10-3 to TRBJ1-1; no clear D. This CDR3 has 13 residues. In germline, CDR1 is ENHRY, CDR2 SYGVKD. V was pared by 3 bases and J by 0 bases, with 5 bases between. CDR3 DNA sequence: TGTGCCATCAGTGACGGTTTGAACACTGAAGCTTTCTTT. This translates into CAISDGLNTEAFF.

This clone appeared a single time. V usage is TRBV12-5 and J usage is TRBJ1-1; 12 positions match TRBD1. The V gene's germline CDR1 is LGHNT and CDR2 FRNRAP. V gave up 5 bases and J gave up 5 bases; unmatched junction bases: 12. The CDR3 has 17 amino acids. This CDR3 reads CASGGVGDRGLDTEAFF. The DNA for the CDR3 is TGTGCTAGTGGTGGGGTCGGGGACAGGGGGCTGGATACTGAAGCTTTCTTT.

This clone was seen only a few times. This chain uses TRBV6-5 with TRBJ1-1; D unclear. Germline values: CDR1 MNHEY, CDR2 SVGAGI. Trimming took 6 bases from V and 0 from J, leaving 11 bases between them. This CDR3 comprises 14 residues. CDR3 residues: CASRAGWVNTEAFF. The CDR3 nucleotides read TGTGCCAGCAGGGCCGGGTGGGTGAACACTGAAGCTTTCTTT.